This passage covers 9 T cell receptor beta chains from one sample sequenced in a study of T cell repertoires in cytomegalovirus infection. From the reads, TCRdb called clonotypes with MiXCR, one entry per CDR3 protein. The data show 20,000 to 30,000 distinct CDR3 sequences, 20% to 25% seen once. Their specific antigens are unknown. This specimen was CD8+ T cells from cultured PBMCs, taken from culture after CMV antigen stimulation. These receptors were obtained from a human donor in good health (CMV status not recorded). Some clones in this sample may be carry-over from other donors' samples.

The rearrangement links TRBV29-1 to TRBJ1-2; perhaps TRBD1 as D (6 bases). Between the trimmed V and J ends, which lost 7 bases and 3 bases, there was a span of 12 bases. Germline assignment: CDR1 SQVTM and CDR2 ANQGSEA. The CDR3 extends over 12 amino acids. Here the CDR3 reads CSGLEGDYGYTF. The CDR3 nucleotides are TGCAGCGGTTTGGAGGGGGACTATGGCTACACCTTC.

This clonotype was seen a single time. In DNA, the CDR3 is TGTGTCACCTCTGGAGTGACGATTGGCTACACCTTC. Amino acids: CVTSGVTIGYTF. The chain recombines TRBV6-6 with TRBJ1-2; no clear D gene. The CDR3 extends over 12 amino acids. Germline V lookup: CDR1 MNHNY, CDR2 SVGAGI (reference sequence).

This clonotype was counted a few times. The rearrangement links TRBV10-3 to TRBJ2-7, with D perhaps matching TRBD2 (6 bases). Between the trimmed V and J ends, which lost 4 bases and 5 bases, there was a span of 18 bases. Germline assignment: CDR1 ENHRY and CDR2 SYGVKD. The CDR3 runs to 15 residues. CDR3 protein: CAISAGLAERDEQYF. The CDR3 nucleotides are TGTGCCATCAGTGCCGGCTTAGCGGAGCGGGACGAGCAGTACTTC.

This clonotype was found a few times. The rearrangement links TRBV7-6 to TRBJ2-1; possibly TRBD2 for D (7 bases). Germline assignment: CDR1 SGHVS and CDR2 FNYEAQ. Trimming removed 0 bases from V and 0 bases from J, with 12 bases in between. This CDR3 contains 17 residues. The CDR3 region has the DNA TGTGCCAGCAGCTTAGCGGGGGGGGCAGACTCCTACAATGAGCAGTTCTTC. Translating it yields CASSLAGGADSYNEQFF.

The chain joins TRBV5-6 to TRBJ1-5; D is ambiguous. The CDR3 totals 14 residues. Germline assignment: CDR1 SGHDT and CDR2 YYEEEE. V gave up 2 bases and J gave up 1 base, with 7 bases separating them. As DNA, the CDR3 is TGTGCCAGCAGCTTCTCTGGGAGCAATCAGCCCCAGCATTTT. It yields the protein CASSFSGSNQPQHF.

This clonotype appeared a few times. This chain links TRBV27 with TRBJ2-6; D is unresolved. The CDR3 consists of 15 residues. Trimming cost V 3 bases and J 1 base, with 7 bases left between them. Germline CDR1 reads MNHEY; CDR2 reads SMNVEV (reference sequence). The CDR3 loop reads CASSFTRSGANVLTF. The CDR3 DNA is TGTGCCAGCAGTTTTACAAGGTCTGGGGCCAACGTCCTGACTTTC.

The J gene is TRBJ2-7, the V gene TRBV20-1, with 9 bases lining up with TRBD1. The CDR3 extends over 17 amino acids. The trim removed 6 bases at V and 1 base at J, leaving 16 bases unmatched. The germline V gene encodes CDR1 DFQATT and CDR2 SNEGSKA (reference sequence). CDR3 nucleotide sequence: TGCAGTGCCATATTGGGGTCGGGGACAGGGCGATCCTACGAGCAGTACTTC. Residues: CSAILGSGTGRSYEQYF.

This clonotype was counted only a few times. CDR3 residues: CASSYSGTGELFF. In DNA, the CDR3 is TGTGCCAGCAGTTACAGCGGTACCGGGGAGCTGTTTTTT. V gene TRBV6-6 combines with J gene TRBJ2-2; possible D gene TRBD2, 5 bases. The CDR3 length is 13 residues. Trimming took off 2 bases at V and 5 bases at J, with 6 bases between the two ends. Germline lookup yields CDR1 MNHNY and CDR2 SVGAGI (reference sequence).

This clonotype was detected a few times. V usage is TRBV20-1 and J usage is TRBJ2-7; TRBD2 is a possible D gene (6 bases). Trimming stripped 6 bases from V and 4 bases from J, with 16 bases between. The CDR3 extends over 13 amino acids. Germline V gives CDR1 DFQATT, CDR2 SNEGSKA (reference sequence). Here the CDR3 DNA reads TGCAGTGCCCCGCTCGGGGGATTTTACGAGCAGTACTTC. It translates to CSAPLGGFYEQYF.